This T cell receptor beta chain was sequenced during a study of shared clonotypes between healthy human individuals. About this clone: As yet, its antigen is unknown.

Data came from immunoSEQ multiplex PCR; TCRdb stores just in-frame clones and leaves some out. Here the sample spans 2 million to 2.5 million clones, more than 80% being singletons. General study points: Non-shared clonotypes had lower generation probabilities than those shared by all four donors.

CDR3 size: 15 residues. CDR1 is LGHNA, CDR2 YNFKEQ, per germline. Trimming removed 2 bases from V and 2 bases from J; junction bases left unmatched: 4. The TCR comes from a man younger than 35 in good health. Some clones in this sample may be carry-over from other donors' samples. J is TRBJ2-5 and V is TRBV4-2, with 8 bases fitting TRBD2. The sequenced material came from naive CD4+ T cells from PBMCs. Subset noted: CD45RA+ positively selected. The CDR3 here is CASSQRGGGQETQYF. For the CDR3, the DNA is TGTGCCAGCAGCCAACGGGGGGGTGGGCAAGAGACCCAGTACTTC.